This T cell receptor (beta chain) was found in a study of regulatory and conventional T cells in RAG deficiency. Blood CD4+ CD25-high CD127-low regulatory T cells supplied the genomic DNA template. Assay: immunoSEQ multiplex PCR; the TCRdb copy retains only in-frame clones and omits some. The repertoire holds about 12,000 clones, 94% seen once, with about 1.3% in the top ten. This CDR3 is 14 amino acids long. V shed 2 bases and J 3 bases; nucleotides not matched to a gene: 3. Germline V CDR1 and CDR2: SEHNR, FQNEAQ (reference sequence). The same sample was also studied in work on regulatory T cells. That paper adds: The PCR used 52 TRBV and 13 TRBJ primers. In patients, unique TRB V-J pairs were restricted and V/J usage skewed, especially in Tregs.

The chain links TRBV7-9 to TRBJ2-7; 8 bases agree with TRBD2. This receptor was taken from a human donor in good health. The sample comprised CD127- CD25+ CD4+ Tregs sorted from blood. CDR3 region: CASSLSGGLYEQYF. For the CDR3, the DNA is TGTGCCAGCAGCTTAAGCGGGGGCCTCTACGAGCAGTACTTC.